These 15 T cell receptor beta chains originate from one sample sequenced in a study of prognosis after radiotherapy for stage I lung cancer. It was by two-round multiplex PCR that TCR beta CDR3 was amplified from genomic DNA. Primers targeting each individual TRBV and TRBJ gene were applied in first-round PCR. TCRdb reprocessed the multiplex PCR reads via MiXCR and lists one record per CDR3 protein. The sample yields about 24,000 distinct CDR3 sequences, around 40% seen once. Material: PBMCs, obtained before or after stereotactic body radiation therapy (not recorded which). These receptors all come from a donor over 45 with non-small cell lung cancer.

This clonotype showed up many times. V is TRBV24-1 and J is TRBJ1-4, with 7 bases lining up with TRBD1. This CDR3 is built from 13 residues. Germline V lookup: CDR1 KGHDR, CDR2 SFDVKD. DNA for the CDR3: TGTTCCTTCACAGGGGCAACTAATGAAAAACTGTTTTTT. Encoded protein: CSFTGATNEKLFF.

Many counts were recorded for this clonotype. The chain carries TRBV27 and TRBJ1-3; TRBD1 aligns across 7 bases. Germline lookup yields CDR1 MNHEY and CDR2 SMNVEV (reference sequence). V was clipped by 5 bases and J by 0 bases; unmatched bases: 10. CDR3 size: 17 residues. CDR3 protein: CASSPLDRRHSGNTIYF. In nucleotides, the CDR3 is TGTGCCAGCAGTCCGTTGGACAGGCGCCACTCTGGAAACACCATATATTTT.

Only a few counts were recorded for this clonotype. CDR3 in DNA: TGTGCCAGCAGTCCTCTTGCCGGGCGGGGGGGCCAAGAGACCCAGTACTTC. It codes for CASSPLAGRGGQETQYF. The V gene is TRBV6-1, the J gene TRBJ2-5; 9 bases fit TRBD2. Trimming cost V 5 bases and J 1 base; bases outside gene matches: 11. The CDR3 has 17 amino acids. The germline gives CDR1 MNHNS, CDR2 SASEGT.

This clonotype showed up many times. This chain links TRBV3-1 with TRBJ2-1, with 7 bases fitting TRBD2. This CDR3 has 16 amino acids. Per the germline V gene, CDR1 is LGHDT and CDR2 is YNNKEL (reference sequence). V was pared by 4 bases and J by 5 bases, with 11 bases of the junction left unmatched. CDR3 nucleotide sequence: TGTGCCAGCAGCCCTACGAGGGAGGGACCACACAATGAGCAGTTCTTC. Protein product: CASSPTREGPHNEQFF.

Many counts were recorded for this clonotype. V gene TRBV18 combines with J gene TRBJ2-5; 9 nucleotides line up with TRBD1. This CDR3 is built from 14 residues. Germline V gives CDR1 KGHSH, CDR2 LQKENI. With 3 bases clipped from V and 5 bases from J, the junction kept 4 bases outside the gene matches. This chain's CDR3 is CASSPLGQGETQYF. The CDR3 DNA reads TGTGCCAGCTCACCCTTGGGACAGGGCGAGACCCAGTACTTC. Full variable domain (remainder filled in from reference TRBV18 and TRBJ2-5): NAGVMQNPRHLVRRRGQEARLRCSPMKGHSHVYWYRQLPEEGLKFMVYLQKENIIDESGMPKERFSAEFPKEGPSILRIQQVVRGDSAAYFCASSPLGQGETQYFGPGTRLLVL.

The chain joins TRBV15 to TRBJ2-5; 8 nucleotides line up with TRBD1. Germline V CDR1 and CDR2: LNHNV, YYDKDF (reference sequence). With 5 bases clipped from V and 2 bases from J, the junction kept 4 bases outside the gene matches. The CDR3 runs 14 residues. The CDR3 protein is CATSADRGQETQYF. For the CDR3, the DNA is TGTGCCACCAGCGCTGACAGGGGACAAGAGACCCAGTACTTC.

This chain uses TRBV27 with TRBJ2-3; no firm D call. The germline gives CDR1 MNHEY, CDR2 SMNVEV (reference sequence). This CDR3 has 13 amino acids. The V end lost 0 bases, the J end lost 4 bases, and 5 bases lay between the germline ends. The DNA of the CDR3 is TGTGCCAGCAGTTTATCGAGTCCAGATACGCAGTATTTT. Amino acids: CASSLSSPDTQYF.

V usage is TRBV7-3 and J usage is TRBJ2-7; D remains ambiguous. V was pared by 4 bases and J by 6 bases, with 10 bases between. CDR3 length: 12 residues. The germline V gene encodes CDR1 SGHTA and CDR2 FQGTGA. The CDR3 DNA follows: TGTGCCAGCAGCTCGGTGTTCGGCGAGCAGTACTTC. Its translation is CASSSVFGEQYF.

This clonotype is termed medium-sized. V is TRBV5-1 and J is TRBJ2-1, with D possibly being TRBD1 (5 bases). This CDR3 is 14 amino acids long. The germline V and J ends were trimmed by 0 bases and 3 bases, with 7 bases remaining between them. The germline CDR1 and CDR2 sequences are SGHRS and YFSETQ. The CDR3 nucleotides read TGCGCCAGCAGCTTGGGGGGCCTCTACAATGAGCAGTTCTTC. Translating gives CASSLGGLYNEQFF.

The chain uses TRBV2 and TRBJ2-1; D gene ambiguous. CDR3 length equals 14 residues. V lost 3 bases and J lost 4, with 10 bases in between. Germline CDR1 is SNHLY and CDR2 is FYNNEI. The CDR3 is CASSEAIGYNEQFF. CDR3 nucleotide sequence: TGTGCCAGCAGTGAGGCTATCGGATACAATGAGCAGTTCTTC.

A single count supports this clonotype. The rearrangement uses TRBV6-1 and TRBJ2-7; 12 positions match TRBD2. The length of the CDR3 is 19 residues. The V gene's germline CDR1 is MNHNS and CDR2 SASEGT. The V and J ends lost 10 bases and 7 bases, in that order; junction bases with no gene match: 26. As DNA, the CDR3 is TGTGCCATCTCGAACCGGGGGACCGCGACTAGCGGGAGAAATAGGGAGCAGTACTTC. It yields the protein CAISNRGTATSGRNREQYF.

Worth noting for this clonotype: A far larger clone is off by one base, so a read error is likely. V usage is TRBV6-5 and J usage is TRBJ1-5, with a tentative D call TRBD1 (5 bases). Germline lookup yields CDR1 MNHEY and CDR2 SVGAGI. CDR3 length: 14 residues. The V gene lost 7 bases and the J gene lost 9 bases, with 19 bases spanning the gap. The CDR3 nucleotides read TGTGCCAGCATTTGGGAACAGGCGTTTGGGCCCCAGCATTTT. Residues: CASIWEQAFGPQHF.

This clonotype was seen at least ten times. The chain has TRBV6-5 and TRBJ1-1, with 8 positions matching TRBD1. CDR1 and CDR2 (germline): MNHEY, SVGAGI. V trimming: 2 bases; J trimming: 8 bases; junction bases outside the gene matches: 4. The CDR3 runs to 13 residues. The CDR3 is CASSYTGTGEAFF. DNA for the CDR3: TGTGCCAGCAGTTACACGGGGACAGGAGAAGCTTTCTTT.

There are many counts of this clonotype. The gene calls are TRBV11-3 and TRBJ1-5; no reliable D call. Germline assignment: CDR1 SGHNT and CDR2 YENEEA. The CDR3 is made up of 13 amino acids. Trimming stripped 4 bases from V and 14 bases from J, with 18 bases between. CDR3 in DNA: TGTGCCAGCAGCTCGCCCCGTGTGAATTTTAAGCATTTT. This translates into CASSSPRVNFKHF.

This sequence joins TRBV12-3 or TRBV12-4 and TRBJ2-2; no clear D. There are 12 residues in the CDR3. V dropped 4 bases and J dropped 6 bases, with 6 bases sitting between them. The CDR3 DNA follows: TGTGCCAGCAGTTCTAGGGCCGGGGAGCTGTTTTTT. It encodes CASSSRAGELFF.